This record looks at one T cell receptor (beta chain) sequence and its context. Its antigen is unknown. This record belongs to a study of graft-versus-host responses after intestinal transplantation. Study-level information: As for transplant type, recipients had multivisceral, liver-intestinal, or isolated intestinal grafts.

Study conclusions and caveats: Detection of GvH clones occurred in recipient marrow, and some had their first appearance in ileum or blood. Within the allografts of patients who had graft-donor T cell macrochimerism, graft-versus-host to host-versus-graft clonal ratios were high.

Libraries were prepared by immunoSEQ multiplex PCR; TCRdb keeps only in-frame clonotypes and omits some of them. The sample yields 96,000 or so clones, about 94% seen once. Germline CDR1 reads KGHSH; CDR2 reads LQKENI. CDR3 size: 15 residues. Trimming cost V 3 bases and J 7 bases; bases outside gene matches: 10. The gene calls are TRBV18 and TRBJ1-2; TRBD1 agrees at 8 bases. The sequence came from a human donor who received an intestinal transplant. The input for sequencing was unstimulated CD4+ T cells sorted from spleen or lymph node cells, taken before intestinal transplant. The CDR3 here is CASSPTMDRVTGYTF. The CDR3 nucleotides are TGTGCCAGCTCACCTACTATGGACAGGGTGACTGGCTACACCTTC.